Each of the 26 T cell receptor beta chains below was sequenced from the same sample in a study of T-cell memory formation after mild COVID-19. TCRdb recomputed calls from the 5' RACE reads with MiXCR, one row per CDR3 protein. Found here are approximately 250,000 distinct CDR3 sequences, roughly a sixth of them singletons; the top ten hold roughly a fifth. Sequenced input: PBMCs or a T cell subset sorted from them (not recorded which). Every receptor here comes from a man aged 18 to 29 who had mild COVID-19 (a few samples of this study predate the infection). Cell type and time point are not known.

The rearrangement uses TRBV4-1 and TRBJ2-1, with 7 bases aligning to TRBD2. With V trimmed by 4 bases and J by 0 bases, 6 bases remained unmatched. This CDR3 is 16 amino acids long. CDR1 is MGHRA, CDR2 YSYEKL, per germline. The CDR3 DNA reads TGCGCCAGCAGCCGAAACCGGGGGGACTCCTACAATGAGCAGTTCTTC. It is translated as CASSRNRGDSYNEQFF.

In its sample, this clonotype was seen many times. The chain is built from TRBV7-2 and TRBJ1-5; 7 positions match TRBD1. Germline trimming cut 1 base from V and 6 bases from J; bases unmatched to any gene: 9. CDR1 and CDR2 (germline): SGHTA, FQGNSA. The CDR3 consists of 16 residues. The CDR3 region is CASSLGLAGGAQPQHF. DNA for the CDR3: TGTGCCAGCAGCTTAGGGCTGGCAGGGGGAGCTCAGCCCCAGCATTTT.

CDR3 amino acids: CASSLTSPPYEQYF. In DNA, the CDR3 is TGTGCCAGCAGCCTCACCTCTCCACCCTACGAGCAGTACTTC. J is TRBJ2-7 and V is TRBV7-2; D remains ambiguous. V gave up 5 bases and J gave up 2 bases, with 13 bases separating them. This CDR3 contains 14 residues. CDR1 and CDR2 (germline): SGHTA, FQGNSA.

The rearrangement joins TRBV5-8 to TRBJ1-1, with 8 positions matching TRBD1. This CDR3 has 13 amino acids. Germline V gene data show CDR1 as SGHTS and CDR2 as YDEGEE. V lost 2 bases, J lost 10 bases, and 7 bases stayed unmatched. This CDR3 is CASSFTGGLGAFF. CDR3 sequence (DNA): TGTGCCAGCAGCTTTACAGGGGGATTAGGAGCTTTCTTT.

This clonotype has only a few counts. The V gene is TRBV9, the J gene TRBJ2-5, with TRBD1 matching 9 bases. The ends lost 0 bases at V and 2 bases at J; junction bases unmatched: 5. CDR1 is SGDLS, CDR2 YYNGEE, per germline. This CDR3 region has 16 residues. The CDR3 loop reads CASSVVFGTGQETQYF. Here the CDR3 DNA reads TGTGCCAGCAGCGTAGTGTTTGGGACAGGGCAAGAGACCCAGTACTTC.

This clonotype has ten or more counts. The chain carries TRBV11-3 and TRBJ2-7; D is ambiguous. The CDR3 spans 13 residues. CDR1 SGHNT and CDR2 YENEEA come from the germline V gene. Between the trimmed V and J ends, which lost 5 bases and 3 bases, there was a span of 11 bases. The CDR3 sequence: CASSLARHYEQYF. Here the CDR3 DNA reads TGTGCCAGCAGCCTCGCCCGGCACTACGAGCAGTACTTC.

The gene calls are TRBV18 and TRBJ2-1; 7 bases line up with TRBD1. V gave up 3 bases and J gave up 7 bases; unmatched junction bases: 6. Germline CDR1 is KGHSH and CDR2 is LQKENI. CDR3 size: 14 residues. The CDR3 here is CASSPRQGMNEQFF. As DNA, the CDR3 is TGTGCCAGCTCACCCCGACAGGGAATGAATGAGCAGTTCTTC. The whole variable domain, remainder taken from reference TRBV18 and TRBJ2-1, is NAGVMQNPRHLVRRRGQEARLRCSPMKGHSHVYWYRQLPEEGLKFMVYLQKENIIDESGMPKERFSAEFPKEGPSILRIQQVVRGDSAAYFCASSPRQGMNEQFFGPGTRLTVL.

This clonotype was seen more than once but under ten times. The chain combines TRBV7-6 with TRBJ2-5; TRBD2 aligns across 7 bases. This CDR3 comprises 13 residues. CDR1 is SGHVS, CDR2 FNYEAQ, per germline. The V and J ends lost 7 bases and 2 bases, in that order; junction bases with no gene match: 4. The CDR3 DNA sequence: TGTGCCAGCAACAACGGGGGGCAAGAGACCCAGTACTTC. This gives the protein CASNNGGQETQYF.

This sequence joins TRBV28 and TRBJ2-1; D possibly corresponds to TRBD1 (6 bases). The germline V gene encodes CDR1 MDHEN and CDR2 SYDVKM. V lost 5 bases to trimming and J lost 4 bases, with 18 bases between them. The CDR3 is made up of 16 amino acids. The CDR3 DNA is TGTGCCAGCAGTCCGACAGGCCCTTCGTCTTACAATGAGCAGTTCTTC. This translates into CASSPTGPSSYNEQFF.

This clonotype has just a few counts. The rearrangement uses TRBV5-1 and TRBJ2-5; D might be TRBD1 (5 bases). The germline gives CDR1 SGHRS, CDR2 YFSETQ. The CDR3 sequence is 12 residues long. V was shortened by 7 bases and J by 3 bases, with 10 bases between the two germline ends. The CDR3 DNA sequence: TGCGCCAGCGGTAGGGGAAAAGAGACCCAGTACTTC. It is translated as CASGRGKETQYF.

The rearrangement links TRBV5-5 to TRBJ1-4, with 8 bases fitting TRBD1. CDR3 size: 17 residues. The germline V gene encodes CDR1 SGHKS and CDR2 YYEKEE (reference sequence). The V and J ends lost 1 base and 0 bases, in that order; junction bases with no gene match: 5. CDR3 in amino acids: CASSLKDRVATNEKLFF. The CDR3, as DNA: TGTGCCAGCAGCTTGAAGGACAGGGTGGCAACTAATGAAAAACTGTTTTTT. Full variable domain (outside the CDR3, taken from reference TRBV5-5 and TRBJ1-4): DAGVTQSPTHLIKTRGQQVTLRCSPISGHKSVSWYQQVLGQGPQFIFQYYEKEERGRGNFPDRFSARQFPNYSSELNVNALLLGDSALYLCASSLKDRVATNEKLFFGSGTQLSVL.

Many counts were recorded for this clonotype. The chain employs TRBV11-2 and TRBJ2-1; 8 positions agree with TRBD1. V lost 5 bases and J lost 3; bases outside the gene matches: 21. Germline values: CDR1 SGHAT, CDR2 FQNNGV. The CDR3 extends over 20 amino acids. The CDR3 loop is CASSPSLWQGAIRNYNEQFF. Here the CDR3 DNA reads TGTGCCAGCAGCCCGAGCCTTTGGCAGGGGGCGATCCGGAACTACAATGAGCAGTTCTTC.

The chain is built from TRBV7-9 and TRBJ2-7; D remains unclear. The germline CDR1 and CDR2 sequences are SEHNR and FQNEAQ (reference sequence). The CDR3 spans 12 residues. V lost 8 bases and J lost 4, with 12 bases in between. CDR3 nucleotides: TGTGCCAGCGGATGGATGGGTTACGAGCAGTACTTC. Translated: CASGWMGYEQYF.

The table lists this clonotype with a few counts. The gene calls are TRBV7-3 and TRBJ2-5; D might be TRBD2 (7 bases). V was pared by 5 bases and J by 8 bases, with 18 bases between. Germline CDR1 and CDR2: SGHTA and FQGTGA. This CDR3 spans 14 amino acids. The CDR3 protein is CASSPSGGGGTQYF. The CDR3 coding sequence is TGTGCCAGCAGCCCGTCGGGAGGCGGGGGCACCCAGTACTTC.

A few counts support this clonotype. V usage is TRBV7-2 and J usage is TRBJ2-1; TRBD1 matches at 9 bases. V shed 5 bases and J 7 bases; nucleotides not matched to a gene: 6. Germline values: CDR1 SGHTA, CDR2 FQGNSA. The CDR3 runs 14 residues. In DNA form, the CDR3 reads TGTGCCAGCAGCCCCGACAGGGGGTGGAATGAGCAGTTCTTC. Translating it yields CASSPDRGWNEQFF.

This clonotype was recorded a few times. The CDR3 DNA follows: TGTGCCAGGGGACAGAACACTGAAGCTTTCTTT. It yields the protein CARGQNTEAFF. This chain connects TRBV6-2 or TRBV6-3 to TRBJ1-1; D perhaps matches TRBD1 (6 bases). CDR3 length: 11 amino acids. Germline CDR1 reads MNHEY; CDR2 reads SVGEGT. Trimming cost V 9 bases and J 1 base, with 6 bases left between them.

This clonotype has only a few counts. This rearrangement joins TRBV7-6 to TRBJ1-4; 9 bases fit TRBD1. J gave up 5 bases and V 5 bases, and 9 bases lay outside the gene matches. Germline V gene data show CDR1 as SGHVS and CDR2 as FNYEAQ. This CDR3 region has 16 residues. This chain's CDR3 is CASSLMGQGMNEKLFF. The CDR3 DNA reads as TGTGCCAGCAGCCTAATGGGACAGGGAATGAATGAAAAACTGTTTTTT.

This clonotype was found once. V gene TRBV7-9 combines with J gene TRBJ2-4; tentative D call: TRBD2 (5 bases). V lost 3 bases and J 8 bases, leaving 20 bases between the germline ends. Germline CDR1 reads SEHNR; CDR2 reads FQNEAQ (reference sequence). The CDR3 consists of 16 residues. CDR3 residues: CASSLSGFSVGDIQYF. The CDR3 nucleotides are TGTGCCAGCAGCTTGTCCGGGTTCTCCGTCGGGGACATTCAGTACTTC.

The chain joins TRBV28 to TRBJ1-5; 8 bases line up with TRBD1. From germline, CDR1 is MDHEN and CDR2 SYDVKM. This CDR3 region has 16 residues. V lost 6 bases and J lost 2; bases outside the gene matches: 9. Written as DNA, the CDR3 is TGTGCCAGCAGCCAACCCACGACAGGGGGCAATCAGCCCCAGCATTTT. It codes for CASSQPTTGGNQPQHF.

The V gene is TRBV5-5, the J gene TRBJ1-1; D remains ambiguous. The ends were cut back, 2 bases at V and 8 bases at J, with 22 bases in the middle. CDR1 and CDR2 (germline): SGHKS, YYEKEE (reference sequence). The CDR3 contains 16 residues. For the CDR3, the DNA is TGTGCCAGCAGCTTTTCAATTCCGGCCCCGCCAAAAGAAGCTTTCTTT. It is translated as CASSFSIPAPPKEAFF.

This chain joins TRBV7-2 and TRBJ1-6; the match to TRBD1 covers 10 bases. The CDR3 loop spans 15 amino acids. CDR1 is SGHTA, CDR2 FQGNSA, per germline. The V gene end was trimmed by 3 bases and the J gene end by 8 bases; junction bases not matched to a gene: 4. The CDR3 sequence is CASSFTGTGDSPLHF. CDR3 bases: TGTGCCAGCAGCTTCACCGGGACAGGGGATTCACCCCTCCACTTT.

The J gene is TRBJ1-2, the V gene TRBV20-1, with 8 bases that match TRBD1. The CDR3 consists of 12 residues. J was trimmed by 6 bases and V by 4 bases; bases with no gene match: 4. Germline V gene data show CDR1 as DFQATT and CDR2 as SNEGSKA (reference sequence). The DNA for the CDR3 is TGCAGTGCTACCGACAGGGGTAATGGCTACACCTTC. Protein product: CSATDRGNGYTF.

This clonotype has only a few counts. The genes are TRBV2 and TRBJ1-1; tentative D call: TRBD1 (5 bases). Germline V gene data show CDR1 as SNHLY and CDR2 as FYNNEI. The length of the CDR3 is 14 residues. V dropped 4 bases and J dropped 2 bases, with 11 bases sitting between them. Here the CDR3 DNA reads TGTGCCAGCAGTGGAGGGGCCTCAAACACTGAAGCTTTCTTT. Translating gives CASSGGASNTEAFF. Full variable domain (outside the CDR3, taken from reference TRBV2 and TRBJ1-1): EPEVTQTPSHQVTQMGQEVILRCVPISNHLYFYWYRQILGQKVEFLVSFYNNEISEKSEIFDDQFSVERPDGSNFTLKIRSTKLEDSAMYFCASSGGASNTEAFFGQGTRLTVV.

This clonotype was recorded a few times. The CDR3, as DNA: TGTGCCACCAGCAAAGACAGGCGTGAGCAGTTCTTC. It is translated as CATSKDRREQFF. The chain has TRBV15 and TRBJ2-1, with D perhaps TRBD1 (6 bases). The ends were cut back, 4 bases at V and 9 bases at J, with 10 bases in the middle. The CDR3 runs to 12 residues. From germline, CDR1 is LNHNV and CDR2 YYDKDF (reference sequence).

There are a few counts of this clonotype. The chain joins TRBV28 to TRBJ2-2, with 7 bases fitting TRBD2. This CDR3 is built from 16 residues. Germline trimming cut 6 bases from V and 0 bases from J; bases unmatched to any gene: 7. Germline V gene lookup returns CDR1 MDHEN and CDR2 SYDVKM. In DNA form, the CDR3 reads TGTGCCAGCAGCCGACGACTAGCCTCGAACACCGGGGAGCTGTTTTTT. It translates to CASSRRLASNTGELFF.

The DNA for the CDR3 is TGTGCCAGCAGCTTAGAGTCTAACTCCTACGAGCAGTACTTC. Encoded protein: CASSLESNSYEQYF. This rearrangement joins TRBV11-2 to TRBJ2-7, with unresolved D. V lost 0 bases and J lost 0, with 6 bases in between. In germline, CDR1 is SGHAT, CDR2 FQNNGV. CDR3 length: 14 amino acids.